This TCR beta chain was recorded in a study of T-cell reconstitution after alpha-beta-depleted transplantation in children. The germline V gene encodes CDR1 SQVTM and CDR2 ANQGSEA. Trimming took 6 bases from V and 8 from J; bases not matched to a gene: 10. This CDR3 has 14 residues. TCRbeta library preparation incorporated unique molecular identifiers. TCRdb fed the PCR reads into MiXCR, producing one record per CDR3 protein. Seen here are about 400,000 distinct CDR3 sequences, around 21% observed once, and the top ten hold around 3.9%. The TCR was taken from a human donor who donated a stem cell graft to a child with acute myeloid leukemia. The specimen was PBMCs from the stem cell graft donor, collected from the stem cell graft. The chain carries TRBV29-1 and TRBJ2-1; 10 nucleotides line up with TRBD2. The CDR3 bases are TGCAGCGTGGAGAGCGGGAGGGGGGGGGATGAGCAGTTCTTC. Translating gives CSVESGRGGDEQFF.